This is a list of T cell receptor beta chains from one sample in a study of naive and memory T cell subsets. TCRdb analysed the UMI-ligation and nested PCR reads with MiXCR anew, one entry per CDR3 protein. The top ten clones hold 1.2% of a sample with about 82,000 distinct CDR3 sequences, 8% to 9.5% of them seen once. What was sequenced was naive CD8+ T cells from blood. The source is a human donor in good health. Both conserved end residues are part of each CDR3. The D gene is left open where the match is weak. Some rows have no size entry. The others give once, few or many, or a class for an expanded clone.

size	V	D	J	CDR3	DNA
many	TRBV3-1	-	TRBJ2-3	CASSQDKGRDTQYF	TGTGCCAGCAGCCAAGATAAGGGTCGAGATACGCAGTATTTT
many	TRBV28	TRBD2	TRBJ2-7	CASRRSPGTNYEQYF	TGTGCCAGCAGACGTTCACCCGGGACTAACTACGAGCAGTACTTC
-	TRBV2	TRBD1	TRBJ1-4	CASSEAARPGAGGEKLFF	TGTGCCAGCAGTGAAGCAGCCCGTCCCGGGGCAGGGGGTGAAAAACTGTTTTTT
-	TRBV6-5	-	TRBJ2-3	CASSYGGTSTDTQYF	TGTGCCAGCAGTTACGGCGGGACGAGCACAGATACGCAGTATTTT
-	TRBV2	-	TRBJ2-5	CASSDRGQYF	TGTGCCAGCAGTGACCGGGGACAGTACTTC
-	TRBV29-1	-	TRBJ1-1	CSVGREGGYTEAFF	TGCAGCGTTGGCAGGGAGGGGGGATACACTGAAGCTTTCTTT
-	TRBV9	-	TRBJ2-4	CASSSTTGMGNIQYF	TGTGCCAGCAGCTCTACTACCGGGATGGGGAACATTCAGTACTTC
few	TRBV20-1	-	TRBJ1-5	CSARTENSNQPQHF	TGCAGTGCTAGGACCGAGAATAGCAATCAGCCCCAGCATTTT
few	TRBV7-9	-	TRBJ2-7	CASSLGGRSYEQYF	TGTGCCAGCAGCTTAGGGGGTCGGTCCTACGAGCAGTACTTC
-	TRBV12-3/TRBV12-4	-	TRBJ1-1	CASSLGGPEAFF	TGTGCCAGCAGTTTGGGGGGTCCTGAAGCTTTCTTT
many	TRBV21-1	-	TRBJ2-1	CASSSPGLAGNNEQFF	TGTGCCAGCAGCAGCCCCGGACTAGCGGGGAACAATGAGCAGTTCTTC
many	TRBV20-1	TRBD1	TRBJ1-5	CSARNLGQGGREPQHF	TGCAGTGCTAGAAACCTGGGACAGGGGGGAAGAGAGCCCCAGCATTTT
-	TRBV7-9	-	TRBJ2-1	CASSLPLGHEQFF	TGTGCCAGCAGCTTACCCTTGGGACATGAGCAGTTCTTC
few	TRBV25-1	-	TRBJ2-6	CASSESGGAFGGANVLTF	TGTGCCAGCAGTGAATCTGGGGGCGCCTTCGGTGGGGCCAACGTCCTGACTTTC
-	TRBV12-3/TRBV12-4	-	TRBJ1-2	CASSPNGGLGYTF	TGTGCCAGCAGTCCCAATGGGGGTCTTGGCTACACCTTC
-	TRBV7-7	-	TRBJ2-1	CASSTTRGAAINEQFF	TGTGCCAGCAGCACGACAAGAGGGGCCGCCATTAATGAGCAGTTCTTC
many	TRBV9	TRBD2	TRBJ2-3	CASSPSGQRLAGGGDTQYF	TGTGCCAGCAGCCCTTCGGGACAGAGGCTAGCGGGAGGAGGAGATACGCAGTATTTT
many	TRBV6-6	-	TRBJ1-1	CASSYASGGPGAFF	TGTGCCAGCAGTTACGCGTCCGGGGGGCCTGGGGCTTTCTTT
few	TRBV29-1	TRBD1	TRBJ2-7	CSVEDEDRAYEQYF	TGCAGCGTTGAAGATGAGGACAGGGCTTACGAGCAGTACTTC
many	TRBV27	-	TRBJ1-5	CASSLRVDQPQHF	TGTGCCAGCAGTTTAAGGGTTGATCAGCCCCAGCATTTT
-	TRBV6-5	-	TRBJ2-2	CASSYPPGELFF	TGTGCCAGCAGTTACCCCCCCGGGGAGCTGTTTTTT
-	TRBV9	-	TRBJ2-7	CASSVGSGATRQYF	TGTGCCAGCAGCGTAGGGTCAGGAGCTACGAGGCAGTACTTC
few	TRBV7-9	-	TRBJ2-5	CASSHPELFETQYF	TGTGCCAGCAGCCATCCCGAGTTGTTTGAGACCCAGTACTTC
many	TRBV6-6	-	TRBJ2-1	CASSHADNEQFF	TGTGCCAGCAGTCACGCCGATAATGAGCAGTTCTTC
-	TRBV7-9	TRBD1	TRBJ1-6	CASSPVGDRTNSPLYF	TGTGCCAGCAGCCCAGTGGGGGACAGAACTAATTCACCCCTCTACTTT
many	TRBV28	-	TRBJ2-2	CASSLLRGPEGGELFF	TGTGCCAGCAGTTTATTGAGGGGGCCGGAGGGCGGGGAGCTGTTTTTT
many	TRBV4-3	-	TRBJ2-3	CASSLGTASETDTQYF	TGCGCCAGCAGCCTGGGAACGGCTAGCGAGACAGATACGCAGTATTTT
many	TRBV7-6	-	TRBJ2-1	CASSTNKNEQFF	TGTGCCAGCAGCACCAATAAAAATGAGCAGTTCTTC
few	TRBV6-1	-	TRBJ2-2	CASSARRTELTGELFF	TGTGCCAGCAGTGCGAGGAGGACCGAACTCACCGGGGAGCTGTTTTTT
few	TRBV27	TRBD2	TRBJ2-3	CASSLLKLAVSDTQYF	TGTGCCAGCAGTTTATTAAAACTAGCGGTCTCAGATACGCAGTATTTT
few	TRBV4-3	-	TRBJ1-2	CASSSGGDGYTF	TGCGCCAGCAGCTCCGGCGGGGATGGCTACACCTTC
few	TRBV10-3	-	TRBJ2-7	CAISAGYEQYF	TGTGCCATCAGTGCAGGGTACGAGCAGTACTTC